What follows are 14 T cell receptor beta chains derived from one specimen sequenced in a study of blood T cell repertoires in COVID-19. Profiled with immunoSEQ multiplex PCR; TCRdb holds only in-frame clones, not every one. Of fewer than 400,000 clones in the sample, around nine tenths are singletons; the top ten hold 5%. Source material: PBMCs or T cells enriched from blood (not recorded which). The receptors come from a young man who had recovered from COVID-19.

The V call is TRBV5-6, the J call TRBJ1-6; perhaps TRBD1 as D (6 bases). Germline-derived CDR1 and CDR2 are SGHDT and YYEEEE. The CDR3 extends over 17 amino acids. The germline V and J ends were trimmed by 1 base and 2 bases, with 13 bases remaining between them. The CDR3 bases are TGTGCCAGCAGCTTGCTTGGACAGTCCCCCTATAATTCACCCCTCCACTTT. Translation: CASSLLGQSPYNSPLHF.

This clone has a count of ten or more. This chain connects TRBV20-1 to TRBJ1-2, with unresolved D. V shed 8 bases and J shed 2 bases, with 9 bases lying between them. Germline V gene sequence: CDR1 DFQATT, CDR2 SNEGSKA (reference sequence). CDR3 length: 11 residues. The CDR3 region is CSIPENYGYTF. CDR3 bases: TGCAGTATTCCAGAAAACTATGGCTACACCTTC.

J is TRBJ2-3 and V is TRBV29-1; TRBD1 aligns across 7 bases. With 3 bases clipped from V and 2 bases from J, the junction kept 5 bases outside the gene matches. The CDR3 is 14 amino acids. CDR1 is SQVTM and CDR2 is ANQGSEA in the germline V gene. CDR3 coding DNA: TGCAGCGTTGAGCCCGGACAGGCCACAGATACGCAGTATTTT. The encoded protein is CSVEPGQATDTQYF.

The DNA for the CDR3 is TGTGCCAGCAGCTTCGGGACAGGGATTAACTATGGCTACACCTTC. Residues: CASSFGTGINYGYTF. The V gene is TRBV5-5, the J gene TRBJ1-2, with 9 bases identical to TRBD1. Germline V CDR1 and CDR2: SGHKS, YYEKEE (reference sequence). Unmatched junction bases numbered 3, after V lost 2 bases and J lost 1 base. This CDR3 is built from 15 residues. Complete variable domain (other parts from reference TRBV5-5 and TRBJ1-2): DAGVTQSPTHLIKTRGQQVTLRCSPISGHKSVSWYQQVLGQGPQFIFQYYEKEERGRGNFPDRFSARQFPNYSSELNVNALLLGDSALYLCASSFGTGINYGYTFGSGTRLTVV.

The chain recombines TRBV4-1 with TRBJ2-5; D perhaps matches TRBD2 (7 bases). The CDR3 is 18 amino acids. Trimming stripped 0 bases from V and 1 base from J, with 18 bases between. CDR1 and CDR2 from the germline V gene are MGHRA and YSYEKL. The CDR3 sequence: CASSQESVGGGIQETQYF. The CDR3 nucleotides are TGCGCCAGCAGCCAAGAAAGTGTAGGGGGGGGGATCCAAGAGACCCAGTACTTC.

The chain uses TRBV2 and TRBJ1-2; perhaps TRBD1 as D (5 bases). This CDR3 has 15 amino acids. Looked up from germline, CDR1 is SNHLY and CDR2 is FYNNEI. The ends were cut back, 4 bases at V and 3 bases at J, with 15 bases in the middle. CDR3 sequence reads: CASSGGGGRDYGYTF. The DNA for the CDR3 is TGTGCCAGCAGTGGGGGGGGAGGACGGGACTATGGCTACACCTTC.

The V gene is TRBV5-1, the J gene TRBJ2-3; a possible D gene is TRBD1 (5 bases). The CDR3 extends over 15 amino acids. V lost 1 base and J lost 3, with 12 bases in between. Germline V gene data show CDR1 as SGHRS and CDR2 as YFSETQ. Written as DNA, the CDR3 is TGCGCCAGCAGCTTGTTCAGGGTACAAACAGATACGCAGTATTTT. This gives the protein CASSLFRVQTDTQYF.

The chain employs TRBV6-5 and TRBJ2-2, with a weak D call TRBD1 (5 bases). From germline, CDR1 is MNHEY and CDR2 SVGAGI. The CDR3 covers 14 residues. The V and J ends lost 6 bases and 1 base respectively, with 9 bases between them. The DNA of the CDR3 is TGTGCCAGCAGCAACAGGAGGAACACCGGGGAGCTGTTTTTT. It specifies CASSNRRNTGELFF.

This chain links TRBV5-5 with TRBJ1-4; 9 bases align to TRBD1. In germline, CDR1 is SGHKS, CDR2 YYEKEE (reference sequence). Trimming took 5 bases from V and 8 from J; bases not matched to a gene: 7. The CDR3 is 14 residues long. The CDR3: CASRGTGQREKLFF. The DNA of the CDR3 is TGTGCCAGCAGGGGGACAGGGCAGCGGGAAAAACTGTTTTTT.

The chain links TRBV3-1 (or the pseudogene TRBV3-2) to TRBJ2-1, with 12 positions matching TRBD2. CDR1 and CDR2 from the germline V gene are LGHDT and YNNKEL (reference sequence). CDR3 size: 19 residues. V lost 0 bases to trimming and J lost 3 bases; unmatched junction nucleotides: 9. The CDR3 protein is CASSQERLTSGGFYNEQFF. CDR3 DNA sequence: TGTGCCAGCAGCCAAGAGCGGCTAACTAGCGGGGGGTTCTACAATGAGCAGTTCTTC.

This rearrangement joins TRBV24-1 to TRBJ2-7; 11 bases are shared with TRBD1. The CDR3 is 15 amino acids. Germline V gene lookup returns CDR1 KGHDR and CDR2 SFDVKD. The ends lost 4 bases at V and 7 bases at J; junction bases unmatched: 8. In DNA, the CDR3 is TGTGCCACCAGTGACCGGGGACAGGGGGTGGGAGAGCAGTACTTC. Translating it yields CATSDRGQGVGEQYF.

By its share, this clone is medium-sized. The V and J genes are TRBV10-3 and TRBJ2-1; TRBD1 agrees at 7 bases. The trim removed 6 bases at V and 5 bases at J, leaving 4 bases unmatched. Germline V gene lookup returns CDR1 ENHRY and CDR2 SYGVKD. This CDR3 has 13 residues. This CDR3 is CAIRTGSDNEQFF. CDR3 nucleotide sequence: TGTGCCATCAGGACAGGGTCCGACAATGAGCAGTTCTTC.

The chain carries TRBV27 and TRBJ1-5, with 10 bases lining up with TRBD1. Per germline, CDR1 MNHEY and CDR2 SMNVEV (reference sequence). The CDR3 covers 15 residues. J lost 2 bases, V lost 6 bases, and 4 bases had no gene match. Here the CDR3 reads CASSRQGAGNQPQHF. The CDR3 DNA is TGTGCCAGCAGCAGACAGGGGGCCGGCAATCAGCCCCAGCATTTT.

The table lists this clone with a count of one. The chain carries TRBV19 and TRBJ1-2; D perhaps matches TRBD1 (6 bases). The ends were cut back, 6 bases at V and 8 bases at J, with 13 bases in the middle. The CDR3 spans 12 residues. Germline loops: CDR1 LNHDA, CDR2 SQIVND (reference sequence). CDR3 DNA sequence: TGTGCCAGTAGGCTAAGGGGGTACGGCTACACCTTC. The encoded protein is CASRLRGYGYTF.